These 13 T cell receptor beta chains came from one sample sequenced in a study of Ad26.COV2.S vaccination and SARS-CoV-2 variants. Some clones are missing from TCRdb's copy, which holds only in-frame ones; the method was immunoSEQ multiplex PCR. The sample has about 87,000 clones, roughly 84% seen once. Specimen: peripheral blood, collected after recovery from COVID-19. Source of these receptors: a human donor who had recovered from COVID-19.

This clone came up a few times. This chain links TRBV5-1 with TRBJ1-1; 7 positions agree with TRBD1. Germline loops: CDR1 SGHRS, CDR2 YFSETQ. With V trimmed by 4 bases and J by 1 base, 7 bases remained unmatched. The CDR3 sequence is 15 residues long. The CDR3 loop reads CASSERTGQNTEAFF. In DNA, the CDR3 is TGCGCCAGCAGCGAACGGACAGGACAGAACACTGAAGCTTTCTTT. Looking up the rest from reference TRBV5-1 and TRBJ1-1 gives the full variable domain: KAGVTQTPRYLIKTRGQQVTLSCSPISGHRSVSWYQQTPGQGLQFLFEYFSETQRNKGNFPGRFSGRQFSNSRSEMNVSTLELGDSALYLCASSERTGQNTEAFFGQGTRLTVV.

The CDR3 DNA follows: TGTGCCAGCAGTTTCGGACAGCCCTCAATAGGTGAAGCTTTCTTT. It is translated as CASSFGQPSIGEAFF. The chain combines TRBV27 with TRBJ1-1; tentatively, D is TRBD1 (6 bases). The CDR3 spans 15 residues. Germline loops: CDR1 MNHEY, CDR2 SMNVEV (reference sequence). V lost 3 bases to trimming and J lost 7 bases, with 18 bases between them.

This sequence joins TRBV5-1 and TRBJ1-3; D unclear. V dropped 1 base and J dropped 4 bases, with 12 bases sitting between them. CDR1 is SGHRS, CDR2 YFSETQ, per germline. The CDR3 consists of 15 residues. The CDR3 is CASSLLGLSGNTIYF. In nucleotides, the CDR3 is TGCGCCAGCAGCTTGCTTGGGTTGAGCGGAAACACCATATATTTT.

J is TRBJ2-1 and V is TRBV19; 12 bases fit TRBD2. V trimming: 4 bases; J trimming: 3 bases; junction bases outside the gene matches: 13. CDR3 size: 19 residues. Germline V gene data show CDR1 as LNHDA and CDR2 as SQIVND (reference sequence). The CDR3 coding sequence is TGTGCCAGTAGTACCGGACTAGCGGGAAACCTCCTCCGCTACAATGAGCAGTTCTTC. It translates to CASSTGLAGNLLRYNEQFF.

This chain uses TRBV11-2 with TRBJ2-7; D gene ambiguous. CDR1 and CDR2 from the germline V gene are SGHAT and FQNNGV. V was shortened by 11 bases and J by 0 bases, with 5 bases between the two germline ends. The CDR3 is 10 amino acids. CDR3 in amino acids: CASGSYEQYF. For the CDR3, the DNA is TGTGCCTCGGGCTCCTACGAGCAGTACTTC. The entire variable domain, with the rest obtained from reference TRBV11-2 and TRBJ2-7, is as follows: EAGVAQSPRYKIIEKRQSVAFWCNPISGHATLYWYQQILGQGPKLLIQFQNNGVVDDSQLPKDRFSAERLKGVDSTLKIQPAKLEDSAVYLCASGSYEQYFGPGTRLTVT.

The chain has TRBV2 and TRBJ1-2; D may be TRBD1 (6 bases). This CDR3 region has 16 residues. Germline CDR1 is SNHLY and CDR2 is FYNNEI. Trimming cost V 5 bases and J 3 bases, with 19 bases left between them. Here the CDR3 reads CASSLSSGGRHYGYTF. Here the CDR3 DNA reads TGTGCCAGCAGTCTAAGCAGTGGGGGGCGCCACTATGGCTACACCTTC.

The chain links TRBV25-1 to TRBJ2-7; the D is unclear. This CDR3 has 15 residues. Germline V gene data show CDR1 as MGHDK and CDR2 as SYGVNS. V shed 3 bases and J shed 0 bases, with 12 bases lying between them. The CDR3 coding sequence is TGTGCCAGCAGTGACGGAGTTGCAGTCTCCTACGAGCAGTACTTC. Translation gives CASSDGVAVSYEQYF.

This chain links TRBV5-4 with TRBJ2-1; possibly TRBD1 or TRBD2 for D (6 bases each). V lost 0 bases and J 3 bases, leaving 13 bases between the germline ends. This CDR3 is built from 16 residues. Germline V gene data show CDR1 as SGHNT and CDR2 as YYREEE (reference sequence). The CDR3 DNA is TGTGCCAGCAGCTTGGAAGGGGGGACGGTCTACAATGAGCAGTTCTTC. Its protein is CASSLEGGTVYNEQFF.

The chain uses TRBV5-4 and TRBJ1-4; no clear D. Trimming pared 3 bases from V and 4 bases from J, leaving 13 bases between. The length of the CDR3 is 15 residues. Germline V CDR1 and CDR2: SGHNT, YYREEE (reference sequence). The CDR3 DNA reads TGTGCCAGCAGCTCAAAGGGCGACTTTAATGAAAAACTGTTTTTT. It yields the protein CASSSKGDFNEKLFF.

The chain has TRBV28 and TRBJ2-1; TRBD2 matches at 10 bases. CDR1 and CDR2 from the germline V gene are MDHEN and SYDVKM. The V gene end was trimmed by 7 bases and the J gene end by 4 bases; junction bases not matched to a gene: 7. CDR3 length equals 15 residues. Here the CDR3 DNA reads TGTGCCAGCATGGCCGGGACTAGCGATTACAATGAGCAGTTCTTC. Translating it yields CASMAGTSDYNEQFF.

This chain links TRBV9 with TRBJ2-1, with D possibly being TRBD2 (6 bases). V was pared by 5 bases and J by 0 bases, with 15 bases between. The CDR3 sequence is 16 residues long. Germline V gene sequence: CDR1 SGDLS, CDR2 YYNGEE. The CDR3 here is CASRTPGVVSYNEQFF. Written as DNA, the CDR3 is TGTGCCAGCAGAACTCCGGGGGTAGTCTCCTACAATGAGCAGTTCTTC.

This chain joins TRBV28 and TRBJ1-2, with TRBD1 matching 8 bases. Germline values: CDR1 MDHEN, CDR2 SYDVKM. This CDR3 comprises 15 residues. Unmatched junction bases numbered 7, after V lost 3 bases and J lost 4 bases. DNA of the CDR3: TGTGCCAGCAGTTTTCCAGGACAGGGTGGCTATGGCTACACCTTC. It translates to CASSFPGQGGYGYTF.

CDR3 sequence reads: CASSPVGAGADTQYF. In nucleotides, the CDR3 is TGTGCCAGCAGCCCGGTCGGGGCGGGCGCCGATACGCAGTATTTT. The chain couples TRBV7-9 to TRBJ2-3, with D possibly called TRBD1 or TRBD2 (5 bases each). There are 15 residues in the CDR3. Trimming removed 5 bases at V and 6 bases at J, with 18 bases between. CDR1 and CDR2 from the germline V gene are SEHNR and FQNEAQ (reference sequence). The entire variable domain, with the rest obtained from reference TRBV7-9 and TRBJ2-3, is as follows: DTGVSQNPRHKITKRGQNVTFRCDPISEHNRLYWYRQTLGQGPEFLTYFQNEAQLEKSRLLSDRFSAERPKGSFSTLEIQRTEQGDSAMYLCASSPVGAGADTQYFGPGTRLTVL.